This T cell receptor (beta chain) was found in a study of CXCR3-negative and CXCR3-positive naive CD8 T cells. Turning to this clonotype: The antigen remains unidentified.

Via 5' RACE with UMI labels, TRB cDNA libraries were prepared. TCRdb re-called the 5' RACE reads and catalogs CDR3 proteins one per entry, DNA excluded. The sample table includes roughly 120,000 distinct CDR3 sequences. Triplicate sorts, approximately 300,000 cells apiece, were made for each CD8+ T cell subset. Naivety in CD8+ T cells corresponded to a CD45RO-CCR7+CD27+CD95- phenotype. Study results and caveats: Naive CXCR3-positive cells had TRB CDR3s more hydrophobic than those of CXCR3-negative naive cells. Diversity in memory CD8+ cells fell much lower than the comparably high levels seen in both naive subsets. TRBV-TRBJ usage was similar across naive CXCR3 subsets but distinct in memory cells.

Sequenced sample: naive CXCR3+ CD8+ T cells from blood. The subset denotes: CD45RO-CCR7+CD27+CD95- naive CD8+ T cells expressing CXCR3 (TNR3+). This clonotype originated in a human donor in good health. Some clones in this sample may be carry-over from other donors' samples.

This CDR3 reads CSARGLGLVIIEQYF. This chain uses TRBV20-1 with TRBJ2-7; TCRdb outputs TRBD2, but without DNA this stays unchecked. The CDR3 consists of 15 residues. Germline CDR1 DFQATT, CDR2 SNEGSKA (reference sequence).